Presented here are 29 T cell receptor beta chains from one specimen sequenced in a study of cytomegalovirus exposure and HLA in healthy donors. Primers: 60 Vbeta forward and 13 Jbeta reverse. Sequencing was performed with immunoSEQ multiplex PCR; in TCRdb, only in-frame clones are kept and a portion is missing. Here the sample spans some 60,000 clones, roughly four fifths being singletons. Sequenced sample: PBMCs. Source of these receptors: a human donor in good health.

This clone was observed once. The chain joins TRBV28 to TRBJ2-7, with 9 nucleotides matching TRBD1. V gave up 6 bases and J gave up 5 bases; unmatched junction bases: 14. This CDR3 is 16 amino acids long. Germline values: CDR1 MDHEN, CDR2 SYDVKM. The CDR3 reads CASRTDLGTGWHEQYF. In nucleotides, the CDR3 is TGTGCCAGCAGAACCGATCTTGGGACAGGGTGGCACGAGCAGTACTTC.

A single count supports this clone. CDR3 amino acids: CASNQQGTFEQYF. CDR3 sequence (DNA): TGTGCCAGTAATCAACAGGGTACGTTCGAGCAGTACTTC. The chain has TRBV19 and TRBJ2-7; the D gene is possibly TRBD1 (6 bases). Germline V gene lookup returns CDR1 LNHDA and CDR2 SQIVND (reference sequence). The V and J ends lost 7 bases and 6 bases respectively, with 16 bases between them. CDR3 size: 13 residues.

This chain connects TRBV30 to TRBJ2-7; D possibly corresponds to TRBD2 (5 bases). Trimming shortened V by 6 bases and J by 2 bases, and 8 bases separated the two germline ends. The CDR3 runs to 11 residues. Germline loops: CDR1 GTSNPN, CDR2 SVGIG (reference sequence). DNA of the CDR3: TGTGCCTGTACGCGGGCCTACGAGCAGTACTTC. It encodes CACTRAYEQYF.

The chain carries TRBV6-7 and TRBJ2-2, with D unresolved. TRBV6-7 is classed as an ORF, of uncertain function. CDR3 length: 16 amino acids. V gave up 4 bases and J gave up 6 bases, with 18 bases separating them. The CDR3 sequence: CASSLLRVPASGELFF. The CDR3 DNA reads TGTGCCAGCAGTTTACTCCGGGTGCCAGCTTCCGGGGAGCTGTTTTTT.

The gene calls are TRBV2 and TRBJ2-5; weak D call: TRBD1 (5 bases). Per the germline V gene, CDR1 is SNHLY and CDR2 is FYNNEI. CDR3 length: 13 amino acids. The V gene lost 3 bases and the J gene lost 3 bases, with 8 bases spanning the gap. This chain's CDR3 is CASSEIREETQYF. The CDR3 nucleotides read TGTGCCAGCAGTGAGATCAGGGAAGAGACCCAGTACTTC.

A few counts support this clone. The rearrangement links TRBV7-9 to TRBJ1-4; 9 positions agree with TRBD1. The CDR3 extends over 14 amino acids. V shed 6 bases, J shed 5 bases, and the junction held 4 bases outside the gene matches. Germline CDR1 is SEHNR and CDR2 is FQNEAQ (reference sequence). This CDR3 reads CASRVQGANEKLFF. The CDR3 nucleotides are TGTGCCAGCAGAGTACAGGGGGCAAATGAAAAACTGTTTTTT.

The rearrangement joins TRBV27 to TRBJ2-7; 12 nucleotides agree with TRBD2. The CDR3 covers 16 residues. V shed 0 bases, J shed 4 bases, and the junction held 4 bases outside the gene matches. Germline V CDR1 and CDR2: MNHEY, SMNVEV (reference sequence). CDR3 bases: TGTGCCAGCAGTTTATCGATGCTAGCGGGAGGGTACGAGCAGTACTTC. Amino acid sequence: CASSLSMLAGGYEQYF.

This chain uses TRBV18 with TRBJ2-1, with D maybe TRBD1 (6 bases). CDR1 is KGHSH and CDR2 is LQKENI in the germline V gene. The CDR3 has 14 amino acids. The V end lost 3 bases, the J end lost 15 bases, and 21 bases lay between the germline ends. CDR3 coding DNA: TGTGCCAGCTCACCTCCTGACAGGAACCGAGACTGGTTCTTC. Amino acid sequence: CASSPPDRNRDWFF. Full variable domain (missing parts from reference TRBV18 and TRBJ2-1): NAGVMQNPRHLVRRRGQEARLRCSPMKGHSHVYWYRQLPEEGLKFMVYLQKENIIDESGMPKERFSAEFPKEGPSILRIQQVVRGDSAAYFCASSPPDRNRDWFFGPGTRLTVL.

This clone was recorded a few times. The chain couples TRBV5-1 to TRBJ1-1; no reliable D call. The V and J ends lost 4 bases and 1 base respectively, with 11 bases between them. CDR1 and CDR2 (germline): SGHRS, YFSETQ. This CDR3 is built from 14 residues. CDR3 residues: CASSLATANTEAFF. In DNA, the CDR3 is TGCGCCAGCAGCCTCGCAACAGCGAACACTGAAGCTTTCTTT.

The chain combines TRBV5-6 with TRBJ2-7; 9 nucleotides align to TRBD1. With V trimmed by 5 bases and J by 6 bases, 9 bases remained unmatched. CDR3 size: 14 residues. Looked up from germline, CDR1 is SGHDT and CDR2 is YYEEEE. CDR3 sequence reads: CASRRQGGGREQYF. CDR3 DNA: TGTGCCAGCAGACGACAGGGGGGAGGTCGCGAGCAGTACTTC.

CDR3 DNA: TGTGCCAGCAGCTCACAGGGGGCGATGAACGAGCAGTACTTC. It translates to CASSSQGAMNEQYF. The chain joins TRBV7-3 to TRBJ2-7; 9 bases fit TRBD1. Germline-derived CDR1 and CDR2 are SGHTA and FQGTGA. The CDR3 totals 14 residues. V was pared by 4 bases and J by 5 bases, with 6 bases of the junction left unmatched.

The rearrangement links TRBV4-2 to TRBJ1-2; tentative D call: TRBD1 (5 bases). V was trimmed by 1 base and J by 0 bases, leaving 12 bases between them. Germline V gene lookup returns CDR1 LGHNA and CDR2 YNFKEQ. CDR3 length equals 16 residues. The DNA of the CDR3 is TGTGCCAGCAGCCAAGGGGAGGGGACGGCTAACTATGGCTACACCTTC. It translates to CASSQGEGTANYGYTF.

J is TRBJ1-2 and V is TRBV9, with D possibly being TRBD1 (6 bases). CDR3 length: 15 residues. Between the trimmed V and J ends, which lost 3 bases and 6 bases, there was a span of 18 bases. Per germline, CDR1 SGDLS and CDR2 YYNGEE. The CDR3 is CASSGYYRDTHGYTF. CDR3 nucleotide sequence: TGTGCCAGCAGCGGATACTACCGGGACACCCATGGCTACACCTTC.

The chain is built from TRBV7-2 and TRBJ2-1; D is unresolved. The V and J ends lost 4 bases and 7 bases respectively, with 8 bases between them. This CDR3 has 12 amino acids. CDR1 is SGHTA and CDR2 is FQGNSA in the germline V gene. The CDR3 DNA reads TGTGCCAGCAGCTCTAATAGTAATGAGCAGTTCTTC. This codes for CASSSNSNEQFF.

This clone counts as medium-sized. This chain connects TRBV6-1 to TRBJ2-1; 7 bases are a match to TRBD2. CDR3 length: 14 amino acids. Losses at the gene ends were 3 bases for V and 5 bases for J; bases not matched to a gene: 4. CDR1 and CDR2 from the germline V gene are MNHNS and SASEGT. CDR3 loop: CASSDSSGHNEQFF. The DNA for the CDR3 is TGTGCCAGCAGTGACTCTAGCGGTCACAATGAGCAGTTCTTC.

This clone was counted once. The rearrangement links TRBV12-5 to TRBJ1-5; maybe TRBD1 (5 bases). The CDR3 contains 12 residues. The V end was cut by 7 bases, the J end by 4 bases, with 8 bases between. Germline V gives CDR1 LGHNT, CDR2 FRNRAP. The CDR3 nucleotides are TGTGCTAGTGCAGACAGAAATCAGCCCCAGCATTTT. Translating gives CASADRNQPQHF. The whole variable domain, remainder taken from reference TRBV12-5 and TRBJ1-5, is DARVTQTPRHKVTEMGQEVTMRCQPILGHNTVFWYRQTMMQGLELLAYFRNRAPLDDSGMPKDRFSAEMPDATLATLKIQPSEPRDSAVYFCASADRNQPQHFGDGTRLSIL.

This sequence joins TRBV30 and TRBJ2-1, with D possibly being TRBD2 (5 bases). Trimming cost V 0 bases and J 9 bases, with 9 bases left between them. Germline V CDR1 and CDR2: GTSNPN, SVGIG (reference sequence). The CDR3 length is 12 residues. CDR3 sequence: CAWSVLGSEQFF. The CDR3 coding sequence is TGTGCCTGGAGTGTACTTGGGAGTGAGCAGTTCTTC. The full variable domain, its missing parts supplied by reference TRBV30 and TRBJ2-1, is SQTIHQWPATLVQPVGSPLSLECTVEGTSNPNLYWYRQAAGRGLQLLFYSVGIGQISSEVPQNLSASRPQDRQFILSSKKLLLSDSGFYLCAWSVLGSEQFFGPGTRLTVL.

The chain is built from TRBV21-1 and TRBJ2-1; TRBD1 is the table's D call and was not checked against the DNA. TRBV21-1 is reported as a pseudogene. The CDR3 consists of 15 residues. CDR3 DNA sequence: TGTGCCAGCAGCACGACCAACAGGGGATACGATGAGCAGTTCTTC. Translating it yields CASSTTNRGYDEQFF.

The chain recombines TRBV5-1 with TRBJ1-6; TRBD1 matches 7 bases. Germline CDR1 is SGHRS and CDR2 is YFSETQ. The junction had 7 bases not matched to a gene; V was cut back by 0 bases and J by 7 bases. CDR3 size: 16 residues. CDR3 region: CASSLAGGQWNSPLHF. The CDR3 DNA reads TGCGCCAGCAGCTTGGCCGGGGGACAGTGGAATTCACCCCTCCACTTT.

The chain uses TRBV5-1 and TRBJ2-1, with 9 bases aligning to TRBD2. Per germline, CDR1 SGHRS and CDR2 YFSETQ. The CDR3 consists of 14 residues. V gave up 5 bases and J gave up 6 bases; unmatched junction bases: 6. CDR3 residues: CASRTAGGVNEQFF. In DNA, the CDR3 is TGCGCCAGCAGGACAGCGGGGGGAGTCAATGAGCAGTTCTTC.

The rearrangement uses TRBV29-1 and TRBJ1-1; maybe TRBD1 (6 bases). The CDR3 has 13 amino acids. Germline V gene data show CDR1 as SQVTM and CDR2 as ANQGSEA. V was shortened by 7 bases and J by 5 bases, with 17 bases between the two germline ends. Here the CDR3 reads CSGWGGSGTEAFF. In DNA, the CDR3 is TGCAGCGGGTGGGGGGGCTCGGGGACTGAAGCTTTCTTT.

The chain recombines TRBV5-6 with TRBJ2-7; 8 bases match TRBD1. The CDR3 length is 14 residues. CDR1 and CDR2 from the germline V gene are SGHDT and YYEEEE. Trimming removed 0 bases from V and 7 bases from J; junction bases left unmatched: 6. The CDR3 sequence is CASSLDGQGYEQYF. As DNA, the CDR3 is TGTGCCAGCAGCTTGGATGGACAGGGTTATGAGCAGTACTTC.

The chain has TRBV2 and TRBJ2-5; 7 bases align to TRBD2. The germline V gene encodes CDR1 SNHLY and CDR2 FYNNEI. The CDR3 has 12 residues. Trimming took 5 bases from V and 5 from J; bases not matched to a gene: 2. The CDR3, as DNA: TGTGCCAGCAGTCCCGGGAGGGAGACCCAGTACTTC. Protein: CASSPGRETQYF.

The gene calls are TRBV18 and TRBJ2-1; 13 positions agree with TRBD2. The CDR3 extends over 19 amino acids. Germline CDR1 and CDR2: KGHSH and LQKENI. J gave up 2 bases and V 3 bases, and 10 bases lay outside the gene matches. The CDR3 region has the DNA TGTGCCAGCTCACCCGTCCTGGGACTAGCGGGGACGCCCTACAATGAGCAGTTCTTC. The encoded protein is CASSPVLGLAGTPYNEQFF. Together with reference TRBV18 and TRBJ2-1, the CDR3 gives the full variable domain: NAGVMQNPRHLVRRRGQEARLRCSPMKGHSHVYWYRQLPEEGLKFMVYLQKENIIDESGMPKERFSAEFPKEGPSILRIQQVVRGDSAAYFCASSPVLGLAGTPYNEQFFGPGTRLTVL.

The rearrangement links TRBV9 to TRBJ2-3, with 8 bases identical to TRBD2. The germline V gene has CDR1 SGDLS and CDR2 YYNGEE. V lost 5 bases, J lost 4 bases, and 6 bases stayed unmatched. The CDR3 consists of 14 residues. The CDR3 reads CASSESGRPDTQYF. For the CDR3, the DNA is TGTGCCAGCAGTGAAAGCGGGAGACCAGATACGCAGTATTTT.

This sequence joins TRBV7-2 and TRBJ2-5; 11 bases align to TRBD2. The germline gives CDR1 SGHTA, CDR2 FQGNSA. With 5 bases clipped from V and 0 bases from J, the junction kept 11 bases outside the gene matches. The CDR3 is 18 amino acids. The CDR3 coding sequence is TGTGCCAGCAGCCACCGAATTACTAGCGGGGGCTACCAAGAGACCCAGTACTTC. Encoded protein: CASSHRITSGGYQETQYF.

This sequence joins TRBV13 and TRBJ1-6, with D hard to call. Germline values: CDR1 PRHDT, CDR2 FYEKMQ (reference sequence). This CDR3 is built from 14 residues. Trimming took 1 base from V and 9 from J, leaving 10 bases between them. DNA of the CDR3: TGTGCCAGCAGCTTAGCGGGGAGTAGTTCACCCCTCCACTTT. Protein: CASSLAGSSSPLHF.

This clone appeared a few times. The chain combines TRBV28 with TRBJ2-3; 10 bases line up with TRBD2. Germline lookup yields CDR1 MDHEN and CDR2 SYDVKM. V lost 6 bases to trimming and J lost 7 bases; unmatched junction nucleotides: 10. This CDR3 region has 15 residues. The CDR3 loop is CASRITSGRAYTQYF. The CDR3 coding sequence is TGTGCCAGCAGAATAACAAGCGGGAGGGCATATACGCAGTATTTT.

This chain links TRBV5-1 with TRBJ1-1, with TRBD1 matching over 7 bases. The ends lost 4 bases at V and 5 bases at J; junction bases unmatched: 11. Germline-derived CDR1 and CDR2 are SGHRS and YFSETQ. The CDR3 sequence is 15 residues long. CDR3 DNA: TGCGCCAGCAGCGCGCAACAGGGGTTGGTTACTGAAGCTTTCTTT. Residues: CASSAQQGLVTEAFF.